The 19 T cell receptor beta chains below come from one sample, sequenced in a study of blood T cell repertoires in COVID-19. The assay was immunoSEQ multiplex PCR, and TCRdb's table has in-frame clones only and misses some. The sample contains about 130,000 clones, 75% to 85% of which appear only once. Sequenced input: peripheral blood. The receptors were gathered from a man at least 80 years old with acute or convalescent COVID-19.

The chain combines TRBV30 with TRBJ2-5; 8 positions match TRBD1. The V segment lost 0 bases and the J segment 5 bases; nucleotides outside the gene matches: 5. The germline V gene has CDR1 GTSNPN and CDR2 SVGIG (reference sequence). This CDR3 contains 14 residues. CDR3 in amino acids: CAWSVTGGRETQYF. The CDR3 DNA sequence: TGTGCCTGGAGTGTAACAGGGGGTCGGGAGACCCAGTACTTC.

The chain has TRBV4-2 and TRBJ2-3; D is possibly TRBD2 (6 bases). Per germline, CDR1 LGHNA and CDR2 YNFKEQ. The CDR3 has 15 residues. Trimming took 4 bases from V and 5 from J, leaving 16 bases between them. In DNA, the CDR3 is TGTGCCAGCAGCCCATCGACTAGTTCAGGAGATACGCAGTATTTT. Protein: CASSPSTSSGDTQYF.

This rearrangement joins TRBV6-1 to TRBJ2-7, with 7 bases identical to TRBD1. CDR3 length: 12 residues. V shed 2 bases, J shed 12 bases, and the junction held 7 bases outside the gene matches. CDR1 MNHNS and CDR2 SASEGT come from the germline V gene. DNA of the CDR3: TGTGCCAGCAGTGAAAGGGGGCTACGCGGGTACTTC. Encoded protein: CASSERGLRGYF.

The rearrangement links TRBV4-2 to TRBJ1-2, with a weak D call TRBD1 (5 bases). The length of the CDR3 is 14 residues. Trimming cost V 2 bases and J 3 bases, with 10 bases left between them. Germline loops: CDR1 LGHNA, CDR2 YNFKEQ. The CDR3 region has the DNA TGTGCCAGCAGCCAATTAGGAGGGGACTATGGCTACACCTTC. Translating it yields CASSQLGGDYGYTF.

The rearrangement uses TRBV5-1 and TRBJ2-6; 11 nucleotides match TRBD1. CDR3 size: 18 residues. CDR1 SGHRS and CDR2 YFSETQ come from the germline V gene. The ends lost 5 bases at V and 2 bases at J; junction bases unmatched: 9. The CDR3 nucleotides are TGCGCCAGCAGTATACGAGGACAGGGGGCGACTGGGGCCAACGTCCTGACTTTC. Its protein is CASSIRGQGATGANVLTF.

This chain links TRBV28 with TRBJ1-5; D is unresolved. Per the germline V gene, CDR1 is MDHEN and CDR2 is SYDVKM. The CDR3 consists of 14 residues. The germline V and J ends were trimmed by 2 bases and 3 bases, with 8 bases remaining between them. This CDR3 is CASSLLAVNQPQHF. The DNA for the CDR3 is TGTGCCAGCAGTTTACTGGCAGTCAATCAGCCCCAGCATTTT.

V gene TRBV7-9 combines with J gene TRBJ2-2; the D gene is possibly TRBD2 (6 bases). V gave up 5 bases and J gave up 0 bases, with 10 bases separating them. This CDR3 has 15 amino acids. Germline loops: CDR1 SEHNR, CDR2 FQNEAQ (reference sequence). The CDR3 protein is CASSPGLTNTGELFF. For the CDR3, the DNA is TGTGCCAGCAGCCCGGGACTTACGAACACCGGGGAGCTGTTTTTT. Looking up the rest from reference TRBV7-9 and TRBJ2-2 gives the full variable domain: DTGVSQNPRHKITKRGQNVTFRCDPISEHNRLYWYRQTLGQGPEFLTYFQNEAQLEKSRLLSDRFSAERPKGSFSTLEIQRTEQGDSAMYLCASSPGLTNTGELFFGEGSRLTVL.

V and J are TRBV23-1 and TRBJ2-5; tentative D call: TRBD2 (5 bases). TRBV23-1 belongs to the ORF category, with a function that is uncertain. V gave up 8 bases and J gave up 5 bases, with 21 bases separating them. The CDR3 has 15 residues. CDR3 bases: TGCGCCAGCTCGCGCGATGGGCAGCGGTACGAGACCCAGTACTTC. It encodes CASSRDGQRYETQYF.

This chain uses TRBV7-2 with TRBJ1-4, with D maybe TRBD1 (5 bases). The V end lost 5 bases, the J end lost 10 bases, and 20 bases lay between the germline ends. The germline gives CDR1 SGHTA, CDR2 FQGNSA. The CDR3 covers 15 residues. In DNA form, the CDR3 reads TGTGCCAGCAGCCCGGGAGGATCAGGGAGGAGAAAACTGTTTTTT. Encoded protein: CASSPGGSGRRKLFF. The whole variable domain, filled in from reference TRBV7-2 and TRBJ1-4, reads GAGVSQSPSNKVTEKGKDVELRCDPISGHTALYWYRQSLGQGLEFLIYFQGNSAPDKSGLPSDRFSAERTGGSVSTLTIQRTQQEDSAVYLCASSPGGSGRRKLFFGSGTQLSVL.

The rearrangement links TRBV28 to TRBJ1-2; 7 nucleotides agree with TRBD1. Germline-derived CDR1 and CDR2 are MDHEN and SYDVKM. Trimming at V came to 5 bases and at J to 8 bases, leaving 8 bases not matched to a gene. The CDR3 totals 13 residues. CDR3 protein: CASSPRQGHGYTF. CDR3 sequence (DNA): TGTGCCAGCAGTCCCCGACAGGGACACGGCTACACCTTC.

The CDR3 spells CAWSLEMKQYF. In nucleotides, the CDR3 is TGTGCCTGGAGTCTTGAGATGAAGCAGTACTTC. The chain employs TRBV30 and TRBJ2-7, with D unresolved. Germline-derived CDR1 and CDR2 are GTSNPN and SVGIG (reference sequence). The CDR3 totals 11 residues. The V gene lost 2 bases and the J gene lost 8 bases, with 10 bases spanning the gap.

The V and J genes are TRBV4-1 and TRBJ2-7, with 7 nucleotides matching TRBD2. The CDR3 is 13 amino acids. Germline V lookup: CDR1 MGHRA, CDR2 YSYEKL. Losses at the gene ends were 3 bases for V and 4 bases for J; bases not matched to a gene: 3. CDR3 region: CASSQMGGYEQYF. CDR3 bases: TGCGCCAGCAGCCAGATGGGGGGGTACGAGCAGTACTTC.

The chain joins TRBV29-1 to TRBJ2-3; the match to TRBD1 covers 8 bases. There are 15 residues in the CDR3. Germline values: CDR1 SQVTM, CDR2 ANQGSEA. V dropped 6 bases and J dropped 6; count of bases not matched to a gene: 14. The CDR3 protein is CSVRTGGVSADTQYF. The CDR3, as DNA: TGCAGCGTCCGAACAGGGGGTGTATCGGCGGATACGCAGTATTTT.

For this clone: The sample holds other DNA sequences that translate to the same CDR3. V and J are TRBV9 and TRBJ2-1; possible D gene TRBD1, 5 bases. Germline loops: CDR1 SGDLS, CDR2 YYNGEE. The CDR3 runs 12 residues. Trimming removed 1 base at V and 8 bases at J, with 7 bases between. The CDR3 loop reads CASSVQGYEQFF. The CDR3 nucleotides are TGTGCCAGCAGCGTACAGGGCTATGAGCAGTTCTTC.

The rearrangement uses TRBV5-1 and TRBJ1-4; TRBD1 agrees at 10 bases. V lost 3 bases, J lost 7 bases, and 6 bases stayed unmatched. The CDR3 has 15 amino acids. Germline V lookup: CDR1 SGHRS, CDR2 YFSETQ. CDR3 in amino acids: CASSWGTGVSEKLFF. The CDR3 DNA follows: TGCGCCAGCAGCTGGGGGACAGGGGTTTCTGAAAAACTGTTTTTT.

The chain links TRBV4-1 to TRBJ1-1, with D maybe TRBD1 (5 bases). The CDR3 has 14 residues. Trimming removed 4 bases at V and 1 base at J, with 10 bases between. CDR1 is MGHRA and CDR2 is YSYEKL in the germline V gene. CDR3 coding DNA: TGCGCCAGCAGCCGATCGACAGCGAACACTGAAGCTTTCTTT. This translates into CASSRSTANTEAFF.

The chain carries TRBV27 and TRBJ2-1, with 12 nucleotides matching TRBD1. The CDR3 length is 16 residues. Germline CDR1 MNHEY, CDR2 SMNVEV (reference sequence). With V trimmed by 1 base and J by 5 bases, 3 bases remained unmatched. The CDR3 region has the DNA TGTGCCAGCAGTTTATGGGACAGGGGGCCCCACAATGAGCAGTTCTTC. Amino acid sequence: CASSLWDRGPHNEQFF.

This chain connects TRBV11-2 to TRBJ2-5, with D uncertain. From germline, CDR1 is SGHAT and CDR2 FQNNGV. The CDR3 runs 15 residues. Trimming left V 5 bases short and J 7 bases short, with 20 bases between. The CDR3 region has the DNA TGTGCCAGCAGCCACGAGGCGGCACTTCACGGGACCCAGTACTTC. This encodes CASSHEAALHGTQYF.

The V call is TRBV5-1, the J call TRBJ2-1; 9 bases are a match to TRBD1. The CDR3 is 14 residues long. Germline assignment: CDR1 SGHRS and CDR2 YFSETQ. Trimming at V came to 0 bases and at J to 8 bases, leaving 3 bases not matched to a gene. The CDR3 nucleotides are TGCGCCAGCAGCTTGGGACAGGGGGTCGATGAGCAGTTCTTC. Its protein product is CASSLGQGVDEQFF.